This T cell receptor (beta chain) was documented in a study of control samples from healthy donors and cancer patients. Repertoires were generated with immunoSEQ multiplex PCR, while TCRdb's copy carries only in-frame clones and drops some. The table lists approximately 150,000 clones, 75% to 95% of them singletons. The V gene's germline CDR1 is MNHEY and CDR2 SMNVEV (reference sequence). The CDR3 is 13 amino acids. Deletions cut 2 bases from V and 4 bases from J, with 6 bases between. This clone was picked up a small number of times. Other nucleotide sequences from this sample produce the same CDR3. V gene TRBV27 combines with J gene TRBJ1-5, with D unresolved. The TCR originated in a man aged 30 to 45 in good health. The material sequenced was blood. The CDR3 DNA reads TGTGCCAGCAGTTTAGGGCGGAATCAGCCCCAGCATTTT. This translates into CASSLGRNQPQHF.